The clone carrying this T cell receptor (beta chain) has a handful of counts. Antigen unknown. Extracted RNA was reverse transcribed into cDNA, the sequencing template. Sequencing used immunoSEQ multiplex PCR; TCRdb keeps in-frame clones, though not all of them. Among around 70,000 clones listed, 29% were seen once. The sample comes from a study of CD8+ T cells in alopecia areata. Overall study results and limits: Lesional scalp, notably in alopecia totalis/universalis, had clonality above that of normal scalp. The study also sequences resident alphabeta T cells of normal skin in scalp samples.

Per germline, CDR1 MNHNY and CDR2 SVGAGI (reference sequence). V shed 5 bases and J 8 bases; nucleotides not matched to a gene: 15. This CDR3 has 16 amino acids. Treatment given: oral pan-JAK inhibitor, 5-10 mg twice daily. Punch biopsies of lesional scalp, plus peripheral blood, were taken from alopecia areata patients. This chain joins TRBV6-6 and TRBJ2-1; the match to TRBD2 covers 7 bases. The TCR originated in a human donor with alopecia areata. The sample in question was CD8+ T cells sorted from blood, obtained at week 4, from a patient treated with tofacitinib. The CDR3 nucleotides are TGTGCCAGCAGTCCGACCGGGGGAGGGCCGGCGGATGAGCAGTTCTTC. Its translation: CASSPTGGGPADEQFF.